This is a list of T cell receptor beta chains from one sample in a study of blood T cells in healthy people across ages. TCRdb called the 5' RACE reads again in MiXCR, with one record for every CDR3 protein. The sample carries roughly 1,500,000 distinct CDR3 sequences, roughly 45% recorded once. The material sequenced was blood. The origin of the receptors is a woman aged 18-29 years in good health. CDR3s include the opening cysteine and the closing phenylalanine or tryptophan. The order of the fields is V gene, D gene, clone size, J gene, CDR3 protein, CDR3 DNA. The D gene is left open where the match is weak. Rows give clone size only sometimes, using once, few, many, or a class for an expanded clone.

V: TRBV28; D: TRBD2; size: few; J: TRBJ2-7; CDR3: CASSLVGLAGETYEQYF; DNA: TGTGCCAGCAGTTTGGTCGGGCTAGCGGGGGAAACCTACGAGCAGTACTTC
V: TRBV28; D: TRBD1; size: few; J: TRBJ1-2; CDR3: CASSSLADRGLGYTF; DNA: TGTGCCAGCAGTTCCCTCGCTGACAGGGGGCTTGGCTACACCTTC
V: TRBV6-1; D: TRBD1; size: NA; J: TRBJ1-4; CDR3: CASTQGGTVPEKLFF; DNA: TGTGCCAGCACCCAAGGTGGGACAGTCCCTGAAAAACTGTTTTTT
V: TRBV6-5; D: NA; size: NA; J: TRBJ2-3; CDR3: CASSLSGGILDTQYF; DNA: TGTGCCAGCAGTTTATCAGGGGGGATTCTTGATACGCAGTATTTT
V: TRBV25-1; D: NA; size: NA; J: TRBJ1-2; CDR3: CATNNYGYTF; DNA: TGTGCCACCAATAACTATGGCTACACCTTC
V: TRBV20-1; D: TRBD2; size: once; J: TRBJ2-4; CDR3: CSASGTSGPSAKNIQYF; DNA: TGCAGTGCGTCCGGGACTAGCGGACCCTCGGCCAAAAACATTCAGTACTTC
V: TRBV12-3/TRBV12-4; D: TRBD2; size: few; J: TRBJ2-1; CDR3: CASTPGLAGVNEQFF; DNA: TGTGCCAGCACCCCGGGACTAGCGGGGGTCAATGAGCAGTTCTTC
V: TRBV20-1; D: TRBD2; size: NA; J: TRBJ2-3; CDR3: CSAGGSGGITDTQYF; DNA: TGCAGTGCTGGCGGGAGCGGGGGGATTACAGATACGCAGTATTTT
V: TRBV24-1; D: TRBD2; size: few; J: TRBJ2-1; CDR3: CATSDPRLAGNEQFF; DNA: TGTGCCACCAGTGACCCACGACTAGCGGGAAATGAGCAGTTCTTC
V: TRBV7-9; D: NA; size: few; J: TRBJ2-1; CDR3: CASSSILQGTYNEQFF; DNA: TGTGCCAGCAGCTCGATATTACAGGGAACCTACAATGAGCAGTTCTTC
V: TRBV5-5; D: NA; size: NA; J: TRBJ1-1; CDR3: CASSLGVGGSNTEAFF; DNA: TGTGCCAGCAGCTTGGGGGTGGGAGGATCGAACACTGAAGCTTTCTTT
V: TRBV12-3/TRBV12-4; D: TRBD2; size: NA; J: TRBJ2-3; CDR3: CASSSSSGIGTDTQYF; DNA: TGTGCCAGCAGTTCCTCTAGCGGTATTGGCACAGATACGCAGTATTTT
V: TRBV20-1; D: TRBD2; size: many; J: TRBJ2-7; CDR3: CSVNAASGSYEQYF; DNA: TGCAGTGTCAATGCAGCTAGCGGCTCCTACGAGCAGTACTTC
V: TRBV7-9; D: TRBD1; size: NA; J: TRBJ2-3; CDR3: CASSLGTGVIDTQYF; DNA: TGTGCCAGCAGCTTGGGGACAGGGGTAATAGATACGCAGTATTTT
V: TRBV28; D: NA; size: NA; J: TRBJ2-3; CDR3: CASSLGVKLTDTQYF; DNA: TGTGCCAGCAGTTTGGGGGTGAAGCTGACAGATACGCAGTATTTT
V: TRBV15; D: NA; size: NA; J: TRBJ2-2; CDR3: CATSRAAPKNTGELFF; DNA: TGTGCCACCAGCAGAGCCGCTCCGAAGAACACCGGGGAGCTGTTTTTT
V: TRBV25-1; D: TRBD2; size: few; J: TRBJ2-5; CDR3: CASSDLLAGLYETQYF; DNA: TGTGCCAGCAGTGATTTACTAGCGGGGTTATATGAGACCCAGTACTTC
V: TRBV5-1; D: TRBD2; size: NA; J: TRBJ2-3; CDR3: CASSFTSSGRAEYTQYF; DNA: TGCGCCAGCAGCTTTACATCTAGCGGGAGGGCGGAGTATACGCAGTATTTT
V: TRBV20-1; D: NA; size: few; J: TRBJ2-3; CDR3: CSALTRTDTQYF; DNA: TGCAGTGCTTTAACCCGCACAGATACGCAGTATTTT
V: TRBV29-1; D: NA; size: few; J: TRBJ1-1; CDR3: CSGGTRKTEAFF; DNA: TGCAGCGGCGGGACAAGAAAAACTGAAGCTTTCTTT
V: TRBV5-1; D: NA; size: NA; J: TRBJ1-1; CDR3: CASSLGGRPEAFF; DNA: TGCGCCAGCAGCCTTGGGGGGAGACCTGAAGCTTTCTTT
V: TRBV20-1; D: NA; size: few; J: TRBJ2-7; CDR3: CSALAPQQVAHYEQYF; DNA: TGCAGTGCTCTGGCCCCACAGCAGGTCGCACACTACGAGCAGTACTTC
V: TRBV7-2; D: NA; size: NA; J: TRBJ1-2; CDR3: CASSSQGLDYGYTF; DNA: TGTGCCAGCAGCTCTCAAGGACTCGACTATGGCTACACCTTC
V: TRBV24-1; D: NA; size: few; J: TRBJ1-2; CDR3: CATSGDSYGYTF; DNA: TGTGCCACCAGTGGTGACAGCTATGGCTACACCTTC
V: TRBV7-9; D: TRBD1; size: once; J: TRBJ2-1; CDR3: CASPSRGPRDEQFF; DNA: TGTGCCAGCCCCTCCAGGGGGCCAAGGGATGAGCAGTTCTTC
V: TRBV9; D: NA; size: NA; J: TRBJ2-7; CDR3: CASSVGPTGAYEQYF; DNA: TGTGCCAGCAGCGTAGGACCGACAGGTGCCTACGAGCAGTACTTC
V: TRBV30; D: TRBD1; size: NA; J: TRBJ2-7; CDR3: CASLTGGISYEQYF; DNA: TGTGCCTCTTTGACAGGGGGGATATCCTACGAGCAGTACTTC
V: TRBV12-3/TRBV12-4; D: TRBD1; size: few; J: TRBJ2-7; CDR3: CASSVGQGPSRQYF; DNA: TGTGCCAGCAGTGTCGGACAGGGCCCTAGTCGTCAGTACTTC
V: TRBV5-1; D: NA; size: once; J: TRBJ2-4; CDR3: CASSLSGDLSILAKNIQYF; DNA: TGCGCCAGCAGCCTTTCAGGGGACCTATCAATCCTAGCCAAAAACATTCAGTACTTC
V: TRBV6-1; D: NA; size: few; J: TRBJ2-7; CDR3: CASSPSRLHSYEQYF; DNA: TGTGCCAGCAGCCCCTCCAGACTACACTCCTACGAGCAGTACTTC
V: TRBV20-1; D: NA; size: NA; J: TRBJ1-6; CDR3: CSARDWKWGDSSPLHF; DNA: TGCAGTGCTAGAGATTGGAAATGGGGTGACAGCTCACCCCTCCACTTT
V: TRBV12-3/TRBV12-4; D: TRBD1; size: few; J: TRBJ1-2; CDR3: CASRLSRRQGNYGYTF; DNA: TGTGCCAGCAGGCTATCGAGGAGACAGGGGAACTATGGCTACACCTTC
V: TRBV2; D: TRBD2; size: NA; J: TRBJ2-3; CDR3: CARGGSGYADTQYF; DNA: TGTGCCAGGGGGGGTAGCGGGTACGCAGATACGCAGTATTTT
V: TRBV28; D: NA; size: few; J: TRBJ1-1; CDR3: CASSPTRRSEAFF; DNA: TGTGCCAGCAGTCCAACCCGACGGTCGGAAGCTTTCTTT
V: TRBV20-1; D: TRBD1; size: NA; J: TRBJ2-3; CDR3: CSAHPWGTGTPSTDTQYF; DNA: TGCAGTGCGCACCCGTGGGGGACAGGGACCCCATCCACAGATACGCAGTATTTT
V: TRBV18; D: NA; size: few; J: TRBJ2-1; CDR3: CASSPIRGEQFF; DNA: TGTGCCAGCTCACCAATTCGGGGGGAGCAGTTCTTC
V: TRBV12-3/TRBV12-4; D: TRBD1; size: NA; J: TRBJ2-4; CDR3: CASSKNRGQAKNIQYF; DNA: TGTGCCAGCAGTAAAAACAGGGGTCAAGCCAAAAACATTCAGTACTTC
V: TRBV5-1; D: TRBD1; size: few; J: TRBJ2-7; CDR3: CASRSKGTGDYEQYF; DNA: TGCGCCAGCAGAAGTAAAGGGACAGGCGATTACGAGCAGTACTTC
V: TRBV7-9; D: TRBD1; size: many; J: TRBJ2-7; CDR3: CASSYRGDEQYF; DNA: TGTGCCAGCAGTTACAGGGGCGACGAGCAGTACTTC